This TCR beta chain was documented in a study of blood T cell repertoires in COVID-19. Trimming cost V 5 bases and J 1 base, with 12 bases left between them. The germline V gene encodes CDR1 SGHTA and CDR2 FQGNSA. The CDR3 is 16 residues long. Patients in Seattle were enrolled during active infection, then followed longitudinally. TCRdb's table, derived via immunoSEQ multiplex PCR, lists solely in-frame clones and lacks some. The table shows around 340,000 clones, with approximately 89% occurring only once. The receptor was isolated from an older woman with COVID-19, enrolled during active disease. The source material was peripheral blood. The chain combines TRBV7-2 with TRBJ1-6, with a tentative D call TRBD1 (5 bases). CDR3 coding DNA: TGTGCCAGCAGCCCGGCCAGGGTTTCCTATAATTCACCCCTCCACTTT. Translation: CASSPARVSYNSPLHF.